The clone carrying this TCR beta chain appeared a few times. The antigen is undetermined. TCRdb itself ran the reads through MiXCR, one entry per CDR3 protein. The table includes 250,000 to 300,000 distinct CDR3 sequences, over 15% detected once. The CDR3 contains 12 residues. Germline V lookup: CDR1 SNHLY, CDR2 FYNNEI. With 5 bases removed from V and 7 bases from J, the gap between germline ends came to 11 bases. This specimen comes from a study of T cell repertoires in cytomegalovirus infection. About the research overall: Shared public TCR beta signatures pointed to both CMV infection and a matching HLA type. Study-wide findings and caveats: What dominated the ex vivo response were HLA-C-restricted CMV-specific TCR beta clonotypes. The study identified carriers of CMV plus the relevant HLA from cumulative public TCR beta family frequency.

The chain has TRBV2 and TRBJ2-5; D is possibly TRBD1 or TRBD2 (5 bases each). The TCR originated in a human donor in good health (CMV status not recorded). Some clones in this sample may be carry-over from other donors' samples. The sample consisted of CD8+ T cells from PBMCs. The CDR3, as DNA: TGTGCCAGCAGTATTGGGACGGGGACCCAGTACTTC. As protein: CASSIGTGTQYF.